This T cell receptor beta chain was identified in a study of blood T cell repertoires in COVID-19. Clones were sequenced by immunoSEQ multiplex PCR, and TCRdb holds only the in-frame ones, with some missing. Here the sample spans about 480,000 clones, 85% to 90% being singletons. CDR1 is MNHEY, CDR2 SVGAGI, per germline. Trimming took off 6 bases at V and 3 bases at J, with 8 bases between the two ends. CDR3 length: 12 residues. V usage is TRBV6-5 and J usage is TRBJ1-2; tentatively, D is TRBD1 (5 bases). The origin of this receptor is a man between 18 and 35 years old with COVID-19, enrolled during active disease. Sequences were obtained from peripheral blood. The DNA for the CDR3 is TGTGCCAGCAGACGGGGGTACTATGGCTACACCTTC. It encodes CASRRGYYGYTF.